The present T cell receptor (beta chain) was sequenced within a study of a mutant IDH1 vaccine in newly diagnosed glioma. Study details: Radiotherapy alone preceded vaccination by 4-6 weeks; alternatively, vaccination started with temozolomide cycles.

As to this clone: Its antigen is unknown.

V was pared by 6 bases and J by 4 bases, with 15 bases between. CDR1 and CDR2 (germline): MDHEN, SYDVKM. This CDR3 is built from 14 residues. Time point defined: week 47, end of study. Topical imiquimod accompanied each vaccine dose, which consisted of 300 ug of mutant IDH1 20-mer peptide. Repertoires were generated with immunoSEQ multiplex PCR, while TCRdb's copy carries only in-frame clones and drops some. The sample lists some 21,000 clones, about four fifths occurring once. This TCR came from a man aged 40-49 years with glioma. This specimen was PBMCs, taken from a glioma patient whose treatment included an IDH1 peptide vaccine. This chain uses TRBV28 with TRBJ1-2; D unresolved. CDR3 bases: TGTGCCAGCAGCCCGACCTCCCTATCCTATGGCTACACCTTC. This encodes CASSPTSLSYGYTF.